The clone carrying this TCR beta chain was picked up many times. RNA transcripts were the template, and TCR beta CDR3 regions were amplified from them. A first-round RT-PCR used HTBI primers, followed by a second-round multiplex PCR. TCRdb processed the multiplex PCR reads anew with MiXCR; each CDR3 protein has one entry. The sample records about 1.1 million distinct CDR3 sequences, about two fifths being singletons. Orbital computed tomography, together with clinical symptoms, serum thyroxine, TRAb and thyroid ultrasound, was used for diagnosis. This sample stems from a study of Graves' ophthalmopathy and Graves' hyperthyroidism. The length of the CDR3 is 16 residues. J lost 2 bases, V lost 5 bases, and 9 bases had no gene match. The germline V gene has CDR1 SEHNR and CDR2 FQNEAQ (reference sequence).

The TCR originated in an adult man with Graves' hyperthyroidism. Sequencing used peripheral blood or thyroid tissue (not recorded which). V is TRBV7-9 and J is TRBJ1-5; 7 bases line up with TRBD1. Here the CDR3 reads CASSGNTGVGNQPQHF. The CDR3 DNA reads as TGTGCCAGCAGCGGTAACACAGGGGTTGGCAATCAGCCCCAGCATTTT.